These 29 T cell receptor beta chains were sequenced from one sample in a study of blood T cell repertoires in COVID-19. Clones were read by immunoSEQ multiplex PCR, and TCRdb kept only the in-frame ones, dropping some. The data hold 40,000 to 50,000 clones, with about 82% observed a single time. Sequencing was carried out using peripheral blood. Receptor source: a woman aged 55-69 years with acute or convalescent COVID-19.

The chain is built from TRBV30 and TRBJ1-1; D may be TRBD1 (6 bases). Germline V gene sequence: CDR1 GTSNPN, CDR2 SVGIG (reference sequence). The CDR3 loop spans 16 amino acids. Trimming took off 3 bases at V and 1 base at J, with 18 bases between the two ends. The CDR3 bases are TGTGCCTGGAGGCCCCCTAGACAGGACCCGAACACTGAAGCTTTCTTT. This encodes CAWRPPRQDPNTEAFF.

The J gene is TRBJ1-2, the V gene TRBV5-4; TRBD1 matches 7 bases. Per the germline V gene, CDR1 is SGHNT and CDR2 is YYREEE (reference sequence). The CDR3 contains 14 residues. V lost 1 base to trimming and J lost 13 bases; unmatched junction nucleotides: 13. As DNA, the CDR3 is TGTGCCAGCAGCTTGTGGTCAGGGGGAAAGGAGGGCACCTTC. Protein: CASSLWSGGKEGTF.

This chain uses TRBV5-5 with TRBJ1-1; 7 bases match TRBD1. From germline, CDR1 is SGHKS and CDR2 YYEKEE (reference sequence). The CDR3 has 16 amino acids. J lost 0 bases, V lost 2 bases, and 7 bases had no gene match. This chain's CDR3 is CASSLGPGQLNTEAFF. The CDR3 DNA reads TGTGCCAGCAGCTTAGGACCGGGACAGCTGAACACTGAAGCTTTCTTT.

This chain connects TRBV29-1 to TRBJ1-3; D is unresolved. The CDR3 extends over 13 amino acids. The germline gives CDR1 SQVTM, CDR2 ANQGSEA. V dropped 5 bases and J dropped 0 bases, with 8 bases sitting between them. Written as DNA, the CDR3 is TGCAGCGTTCAACAGAGCTCTGGAAACACCATATATTTT. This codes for CSVQQSSGNTIYF.

The CDR3 here is CASSHKTGNTGELFF. The CDR3 coding sequence is TGTGCCAGCTCACATAAGACAGGGAACACCGGGGAGCTGTTTTTT. The V and J genes are TRBV18 and TRBJ2-2, with D possibly TRBD1 on 6 matching bases. V was clipped by 4 bases and J by 1 base, with 10 bases between them. The germline V gene has CDR1 KGHSH and CDR2 LQKENI. The CDR3 has 15 amino acids.

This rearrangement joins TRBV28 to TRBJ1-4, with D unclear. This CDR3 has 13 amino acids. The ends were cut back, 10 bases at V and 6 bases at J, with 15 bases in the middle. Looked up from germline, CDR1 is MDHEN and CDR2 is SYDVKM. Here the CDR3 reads CATGEKVDEKLFF. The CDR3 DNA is TGTGCCACCGGGGAAAAAGTCGATGAAAAACTGTTTTTT.

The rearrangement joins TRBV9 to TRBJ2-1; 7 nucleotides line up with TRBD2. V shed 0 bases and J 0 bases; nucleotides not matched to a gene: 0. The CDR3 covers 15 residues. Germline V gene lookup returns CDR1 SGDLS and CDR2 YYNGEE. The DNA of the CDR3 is TGTGCCAGCAGCGTAGCGGGGGGCTCCTACAATGAGCAGTTCTTC. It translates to CASSVAGGSYNEQFF.

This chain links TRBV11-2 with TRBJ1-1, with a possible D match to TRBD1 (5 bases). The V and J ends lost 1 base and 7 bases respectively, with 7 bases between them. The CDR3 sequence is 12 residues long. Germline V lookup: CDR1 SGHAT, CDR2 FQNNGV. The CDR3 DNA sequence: TGTGCCAGCAGCTTAGCAGGGTTTGAAGCTTTCTTT. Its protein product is CASSLAGFEAFF. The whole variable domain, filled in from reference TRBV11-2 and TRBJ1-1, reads EAGVAQSPRYKIIEKRQSVAFWCNPISGHATLYWYQQILGQGPKLLIQFQNNGVVDDSQLPKDRFSAERLKGVDSTLKIQPAKLEDSAVYLCASSLAGFEAFFGQGTRLTVV.

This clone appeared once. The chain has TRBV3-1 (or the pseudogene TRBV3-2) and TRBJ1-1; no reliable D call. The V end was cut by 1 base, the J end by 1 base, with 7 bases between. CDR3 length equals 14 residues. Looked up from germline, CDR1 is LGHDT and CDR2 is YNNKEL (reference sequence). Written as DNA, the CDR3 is TGTGCCAGCAGCCAAGCATCCGGGAACACTGAAGCTTTCTTT. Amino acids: CASSQASGNTEAFF.

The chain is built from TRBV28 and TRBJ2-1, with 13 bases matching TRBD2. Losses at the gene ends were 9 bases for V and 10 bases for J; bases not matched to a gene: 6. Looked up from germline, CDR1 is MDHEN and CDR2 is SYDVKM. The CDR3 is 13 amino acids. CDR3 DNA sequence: TGTGCCAGTACTAGCGGGAGGGTTCGAGAGCAGTTCTTC. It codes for CASTSGRVREQFF. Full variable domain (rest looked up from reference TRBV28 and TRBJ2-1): DVKVTQSSRYLVKRTGEKVFLECVQDMDHENMFWYRQDPGLGLRLIYFSYDVKMKEKGDIPEGYSVSREKKERFSLILESASTNQTSMYLCASTSGRVREQFFGPGTRLTVL.

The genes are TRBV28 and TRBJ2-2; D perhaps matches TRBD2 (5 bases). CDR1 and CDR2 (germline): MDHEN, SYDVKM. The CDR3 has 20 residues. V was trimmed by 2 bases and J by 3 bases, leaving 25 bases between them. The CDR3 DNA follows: TGTGCCAGCAGTTTAATTTCACCGATAGGATCAAGCGGTCACACCGGGGAGCTGTTTTTT. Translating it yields CASSLISPIGSSGHTGELFF.

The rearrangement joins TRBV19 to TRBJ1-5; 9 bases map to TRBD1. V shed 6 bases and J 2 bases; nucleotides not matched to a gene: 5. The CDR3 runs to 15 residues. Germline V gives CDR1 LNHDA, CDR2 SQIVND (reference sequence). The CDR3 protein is CASSGQGYGNQPQHF. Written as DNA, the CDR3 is TGTGCCAGTAGCGGACAGGGGTATGGCAATCAGCCCCAGCATTTT.

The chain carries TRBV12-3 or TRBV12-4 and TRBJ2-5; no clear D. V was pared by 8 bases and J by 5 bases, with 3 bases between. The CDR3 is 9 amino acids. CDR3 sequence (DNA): TGTGCCAGCCGGGAGACCCAGTACTTC. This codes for CASRETQYF.

This chain's CDR3 is CASSLLSLPGGDNSPLHF. The CDR3, as DNA: TGTGCCAGCAGCTTATTAAGTCTACCGGGGGGGGATAATTCACCCCTCCACTTT. The chain is built from TRBV7-8 and TRBJ1-6, with a weak D call TRBD1 (5 bases). V was cut by 2 bases and J by 5 bases, with 19 bases left in between. Germline values: CDR1 SGHVS, CDR2 FQNEAQ. The CDR3 runs to 18 residues.

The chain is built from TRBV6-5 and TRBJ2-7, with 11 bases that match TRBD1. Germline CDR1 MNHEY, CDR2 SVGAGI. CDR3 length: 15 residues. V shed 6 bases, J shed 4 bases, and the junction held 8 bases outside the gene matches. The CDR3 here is CASRRGQGAAYEQYF. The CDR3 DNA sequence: TGTGCCAGCAGACGAGGACAGGGGGCGGCTTACGAGCAGTACTTC.

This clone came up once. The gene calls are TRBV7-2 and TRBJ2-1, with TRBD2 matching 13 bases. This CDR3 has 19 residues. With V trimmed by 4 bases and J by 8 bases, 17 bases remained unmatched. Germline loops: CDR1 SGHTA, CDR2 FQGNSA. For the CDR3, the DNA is TGTGCCAGCAGCTCGCTAAGGTGGACTAGCGGGAGTACTGTGGATGAGCAGTTCTTC. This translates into CASSSLRWTSGSTVDEQFF.

The CDR3 region is CASSADRVNNSPLHF. The DNA of the CDR3 is TGTGCCAGCAGTGCAGACAGGGTTAATAATTCACCCCTCCACTTT. This chain joins TRBV27 and TRBJ1-6; 7 bases map to TRBD1. The length of the CDR3 is 15 residues. Looked up from germline, CDR1 is MNHEY and CDR2 is SMNVEV (reference sequence). V lost 5 bases, J lost 5 bases, and 6 bases stayed unmatched.

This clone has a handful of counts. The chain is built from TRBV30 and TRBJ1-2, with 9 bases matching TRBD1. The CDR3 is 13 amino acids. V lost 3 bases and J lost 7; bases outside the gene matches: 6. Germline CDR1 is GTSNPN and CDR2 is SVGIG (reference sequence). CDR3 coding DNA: TGTGCCTGGAGATCCACAGGGGGCCGTGGCTACACCTTC. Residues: CAWRSTGGRGYTF.

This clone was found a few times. The DNA of the CDR3 is TGTGCCAGCAGTTACTTACAGGTTATGAACACTGAAGCTTTCTTT. Residues: CASSYLQVMNTEAFF. This sequence joins TRBV6-6 and TRBJ1-1; possible D gene TRBD1, 5 bases. The CDR3 consists of 15 residues. The germline CDR1 and CDR2 sequences are MNHNY and SVGAGI (reference sequence). The V gene lost 1 base and the J gene lost 0 bases, with 9 bases spanning the gap.

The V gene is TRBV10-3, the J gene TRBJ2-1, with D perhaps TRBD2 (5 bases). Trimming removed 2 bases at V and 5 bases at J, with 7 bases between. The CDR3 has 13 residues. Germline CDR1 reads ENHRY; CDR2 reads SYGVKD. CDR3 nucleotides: TGTGCCATCAGTGAGGAGGGAGACAATGAGCAGTTCTTC. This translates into CAISEEGDNEQFF.

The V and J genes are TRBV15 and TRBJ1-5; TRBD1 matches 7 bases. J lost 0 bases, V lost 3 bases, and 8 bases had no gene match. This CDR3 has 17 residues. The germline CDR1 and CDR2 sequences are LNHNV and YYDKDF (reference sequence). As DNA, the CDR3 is TGTGCCACCAGCAGGGAGAGGACAGGCTATAGCAATCAGCCCCAGCATTTT. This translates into CATSRERTGYSNQPQHF. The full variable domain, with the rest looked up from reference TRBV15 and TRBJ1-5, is DAMVIQNPRYQVTQFGKPVTLSCSQTLNHNVMYWYQQKSSQAPKLLFHYYDKDFNNEADTPDNFQSRRPNTSFCFLDIRSPGLGDTAMYLCATSRERTGYSNQPQHFGDGTRLSIL.

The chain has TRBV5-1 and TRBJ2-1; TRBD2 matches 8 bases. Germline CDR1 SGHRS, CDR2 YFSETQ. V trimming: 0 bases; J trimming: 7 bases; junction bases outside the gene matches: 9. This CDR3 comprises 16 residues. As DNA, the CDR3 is TGCGCCAGCAGCTTGGGCTTGGTAGCGGGAACAAATGAGCAGTTCTTC. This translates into CASSLGLVAGTNEQFF.

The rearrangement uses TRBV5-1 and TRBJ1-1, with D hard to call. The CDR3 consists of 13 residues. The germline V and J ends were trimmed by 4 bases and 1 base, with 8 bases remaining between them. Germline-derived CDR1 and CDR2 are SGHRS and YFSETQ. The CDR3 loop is CASSPRSNTEAFF. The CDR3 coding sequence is TGCGCCAGCAGCCCCCGTTCGAACACTGAAGCTTTCTTT.

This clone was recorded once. CDR3 sequence: CSVDAGGGETQYF. The CDR3 nucleotides are TGCAGCGTTGATGCGGGAGGTGGAGAGACCCAGTACTTC. This sequence joins TRBV29-1 and TRBJ2-5; 8 nucleotides align to TRBD2. The V gene end was trimmed by 3 bases and the J gene end by 4 bases; junction bases not matched to a gene: 4. CDR1 and CDR2 (germline): SQVTM, ANQGSEA. The CDR3 contains 13 residues.

The CDR3 DNA follows: TGTGCCAGCAGTGAAGGGGCAGGGGTAGAGACCCAGTACTTC. Protein sequence: CASSEGAGVETQYF. The chain links TRBV6-1 to TRBJ2-5; possibly TRBD1 for D (6 bases). The CDR3 has 14 amino acids. The V gene lost 1 base and the J gene lost 4 bases, with 10 bases spanning the gap. Per the germline V gene, CDR1 is MNHNS and CDR2 is SASEGT.

DNA for the CDR3: TGCGCTCCCTACCCCGGGACTACAAAAAACATTCAGTACTTC. Protein: CAPYPGTTKNIQYF. This chain links TRBV23-1 with TRBJ2-4; 7 nucleotides match TRBD2. TRBV23-1 is placed among ORFs of uncertain function. The CDR3 runs to 14 residues.

The CDR3 DNA is TGTGCCAGTAGTAGCTGGGAGGGGCCTGGCTATGGCTACACCTTC. This encodes CASSSWEGPGYGYTF. V is TRBV19 and J is TRBJ1-2, with a weak D call TRBD1 (5 bases). Per the germline V gene, CDR1 is LNHDA and CDR2 is SQIVND (reference sequence). The CDR3 covers 15 residues. Trimming stripped 4 bases from V and 4 bases from J, with 16 bases between.

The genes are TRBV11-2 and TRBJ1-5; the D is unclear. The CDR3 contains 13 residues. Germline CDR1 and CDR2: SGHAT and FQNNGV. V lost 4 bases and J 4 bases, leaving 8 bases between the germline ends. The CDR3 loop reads CASSWALNQPQHF. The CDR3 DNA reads TGTGCCAGCAGCTGGGCCCTAAATCAGCCCCAGCATTTT. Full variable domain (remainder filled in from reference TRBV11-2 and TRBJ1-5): EAGVAQSPRYKIIEKRQSVAFWCNPISGHATLYWYQQILGQGPKLLIQFQNNGVVDDSQLPKDRFSAERLKGVDSTLKIQPAKLEDSAVYLCASSWALNQPQHFGDGTRLSIL.

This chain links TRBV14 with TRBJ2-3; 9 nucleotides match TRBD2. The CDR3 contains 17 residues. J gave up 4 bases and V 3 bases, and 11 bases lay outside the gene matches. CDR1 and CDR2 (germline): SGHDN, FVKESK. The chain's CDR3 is CASSQDRGGGAADTQYF. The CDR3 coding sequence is TGTGCCAGCAGCCAGGACCGGGGCGGGGGGGCCGCAGATACGCAGTATTTT.